The source of this T cell receptor (beta chain) is a study of CD8 T cells in ankylosing spondylitis. For TCR beta, libraries came from quantitative 5'-RACE with molecular barcodes. Using its own MiXCR run on the 5' RACE reads, TCRdb lists one record per CDR3 protein. The sample has about 510,000 distinct CDR3 sequences; about 5% are singletons. Many counts were recorded for this clonotype. Its specificity is unknown. CDR1 is ENHRY and CDR2 is SYGVKD in the germline V gene. V lost 4 bases and J lost 5, with 12 bases in between. CDR3 length: 14 residues. Study results and caveats: A TCR beta motif of fewer than ten highly homologous variants seemed to mark ankylosing spondylitis blood. Within matched ankylosing spondylitis synovial fluid, disease-linked clones were reportedly significantly enriched. Earlier literature documents some of the motif variants in reactive arthritis synovial fluid and blood.

The TCR was taken from a male donor with ankylosing spondylitis. The chain couples TRBV10-3 to TRBJ2-1, with D perhaps assigned TRBD1 or TRBD2 (5 bases each). Sequencing was performed on blood, either unsorted or a sorted T cell fraction (not recorded which). CDR3 nucleotides: TGTGCCATCAGTGTTCTTTTGGGGGACAATGAGCAGTTCTTC. The encoded protein is CAISVLLGDNEQFF.